The clone carrying this T cell receptor (beta chain) was recorded at least ten times. Antigen unknown. The lymph nodes were axillary draining lymph nodes from breast cancer patients. This entry is derived from a study of breast tumors, draining lymph nodes, adjacent tissues. Study-level points and caveats: Data fit most tumor T cells coming from lymph node, expanding in tumor. Data only fit, rather than demonstrated, lymph node origin of most tumor T cells. Tumor repertoires ranked between lymph nodes and nontumor tissue in diversity, with V and J gene preferences. Luminal-like breast cancer showed significantly greater tumor-nontumor repertoire similarity than basal-like breast cancer did.

The V and J ends lost 3 bases and 0 bases respectively, with 12 bases between them. The CDR3 runs 17 residues. Germline CDR1 is KGHSH and CDR2 is LQKENI. One entry per CDR3 protein, called by TCRdb with MiXCR from the multiplex PCR reads. The profile covers approximately 230,000 distinct CDR3 sequences, with under 35% appearing a single time and approximately 3.3% taken by the ten largest. The sequence was collected from a female donor with breast cancer. Some clones in this sample may be carry-over from other donors' samples. The sample consisted of axillary lymph node tissue. The gene calls are TRBV18 and TRBJ2-6; D is unclear. CDR3 coding DNA: TGTGCCAGCTCACCCCCAGTCAGGCGCTCTGGGGCCAACGTCCTGACTTTC. Amino acids: CASSPPVRRSGANVLTF.